This T cell receptor (beta chain) originates from a study of blood T cell repertoires in COVID-19. Study context: Both acute and convalescent COVID-19 samples were obtained from the United States, Italy and Spain. T cells, B-cell-depleted T cells, or PBMCs supplied cDNA or gDNA.

CDR1 SGHVS and CDR2 FQNEAQ come from the germline V gene. The V end lost 1 base, the J end lost 5 bases, and 14 bases lay between the germline ends. This CDR3 is built from 15 residues. Methods used by the authors: Estimation of nucleated cell counts relied on the amplification of reference gene primers. Here immunoSEQ multiplex PCR was the method, and the copy in TCRdb shows in-frame clones only, minus some. V, J and clone size were drawn from that table, and D and trimming were deduced from the DNA. The profile shows about 250,000 clones, around 83% of them singletons. The TCR comes from a man older than 75 with acute or convalescent COVID-19. Sequencing was performed on peripheral blood. The chain is built from TRBV7-8 and TRBJ1-1, with D tentatively TRBD1 (5 bases). The CDR3 here is CASSLDLGAGTEAFF. The CDR3, as DNA: TGTGCCAGCAGCTTAGACCTAGGGGCGGGAACTGAAGCTTTCTTT.